This T cell receptor beta chain was identified in a study of OX40 agonist ivuxolimab in advanced cancers. Study in general: At 75% to 90% male, the cohort had a mean age of 60 years, ranging from about 23 to 79. Eligibility admitted prior anti-PD-1, anti-PD-L1 or anti-CTLA-4 therapy; about 42% had some.

The CDR3 has 19 residues. Germline V gene sequence: CDR1 SGHAT, CDR2 FQNNGV. V was shortened by 2 bases and J by 1 base, with 20 bases between the two germline ends. Findings of the study overall: The study found that CD8+ T cells averaged more expanded clones than CD4+.

Only in-frame clones appear in the TCRdb table, and some are missing; sequencing was by immunoSEQ multiplex PCR. The table includes about 84,000 clones, roughly 89% detected once. Concerning this clone: Its antigen is not identified.

The sequences come from CD4+ or CD8+ T cells sorted from blood, collected in a trial of the OX40 agonist ivuxolimab. V is TRBV11-2 and J is TRBJ2-2; a possible D gene is TRBD2 (5 bases). This TCR came from an adult with an advanced solid tumor such as melanoma, head and neck, liver or kidney cancer. The CDR3 protein is CASSLRSFRIAKNTGELFF. The CDR3, as DNA: TGTGCCAGCAGCTTAAGGTCCTTTCGAATAGCGAAGAACACCGGGGAGCTGTTTTTT.